This T cell receptor beta chain was sequenced in a study of siplizumab effects on memory and regulatory T cells. Findings and limits, study-wide: The study did not confirm that proliferating Tregs from siplizumab cultures were suppressive. Siplizumab caused a significant drop in alloreactive sequences traceable to unstimulated CD4+ memory cells.

Clones were read by immunoSEQ multiplex PCR, and TCRdb kept only the in-frame ones, dropping some. Of about 64,000 clones listed, 90% to 97% are singletons. The CDR3 spans 14 residues. Trimming took off 4 bases at V and 3 bases at J, with 14 bases between the two ends. The V gene's germline CDR1 is SGDLS and CDR2 YYNGEE. This clone showed up just once. The antigen is unknown. This clonotype was obtained from a human donor in good health. Material for sequencing was naive CD8+ T cells sorted from blood. The J gene is TRBJ2-7, the V gene TRBV9; TRBD2 might be the D (5 bases). The CDR3 DNA is TGTGCCAGCAGCCCCGAGGGAAGGGTCTACGAGCAGTACTTC. Encoded protein: CASSPEGRVYEQYF.